This T cell receptor beta chain was observed in a study of T cell responses to AZD1222 COVID-19 vaccine. Findings of the study overall: Sampled repertoires all dated from after the peak T cell response. Clonal diversity was possibly underestimated; the donors were predominantly white British and more often female.

Between the trimmed V and J ends, which lost 3 bases and 3 bases, there was a span of 18 bases. Germline V gene lookup returns CDR1 KGHSH and CDR2 LQKENI. CDR3 size: 17 residues. Remarks on this clone: As yet, its antigen is unknown.

Measured with immunoSEQ multiplex PCR; TCRdb has only the in-frame clones, and not every one. In the table there are just over 90,000 clones, more than 80% of which are singletons. The V and J genes are TRBV18 and TRBJ2-1, with a possible D match to TRBD1 (6 bases). The TCR was taken from an adult who received the AZD1222 COVID-19 vaccine. The material was peripheral blood, obtained 28 days after the second AZD1222 dose. The CDR3 loop is CASSPATGSVLYNEQFF. The CDR3 bases are TGTGCCAGCTCACCCGCAACAGGGTCGGTTCTCTACAATGAGCAGTTCTTC.